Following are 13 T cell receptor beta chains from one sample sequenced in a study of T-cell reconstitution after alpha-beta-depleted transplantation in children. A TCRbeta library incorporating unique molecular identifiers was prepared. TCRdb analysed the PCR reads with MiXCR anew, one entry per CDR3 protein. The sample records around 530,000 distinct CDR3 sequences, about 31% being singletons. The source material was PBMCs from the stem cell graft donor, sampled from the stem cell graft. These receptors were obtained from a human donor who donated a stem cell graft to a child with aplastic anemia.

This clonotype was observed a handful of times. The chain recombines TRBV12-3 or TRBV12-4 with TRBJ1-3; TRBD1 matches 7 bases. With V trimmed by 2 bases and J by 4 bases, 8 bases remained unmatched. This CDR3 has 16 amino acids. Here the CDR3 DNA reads TGTGCCAGCAGTTTATTCCCGGGACAGAAGGGAAACACCATATATTTT. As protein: CASSLFPGQKGNTIYF.

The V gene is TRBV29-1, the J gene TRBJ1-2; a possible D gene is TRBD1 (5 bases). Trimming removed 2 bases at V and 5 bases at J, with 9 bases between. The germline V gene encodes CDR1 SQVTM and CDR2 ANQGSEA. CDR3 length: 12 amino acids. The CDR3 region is CSVESGVYGYTF. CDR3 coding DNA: TGCAGCGTTGAATCGGGGGTTTATGGCTACACCTTC.

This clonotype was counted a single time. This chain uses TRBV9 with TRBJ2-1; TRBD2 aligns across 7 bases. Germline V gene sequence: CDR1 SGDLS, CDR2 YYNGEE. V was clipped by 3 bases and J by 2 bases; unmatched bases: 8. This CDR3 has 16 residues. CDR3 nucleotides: TGTGCCAGCAGCGCAAATGCACTAGCGACCTACAATGAGCAGTTCTTC. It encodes CASSANALATYNEQFF.

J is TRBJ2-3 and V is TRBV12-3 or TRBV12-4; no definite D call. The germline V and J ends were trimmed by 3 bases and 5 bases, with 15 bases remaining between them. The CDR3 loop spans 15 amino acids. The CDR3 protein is CASSLGGVFEDTQYF. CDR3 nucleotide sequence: TGTGCCAGCAGTTTGGGTGGCGTCTTTGAAGATACGCAGTATTTT.

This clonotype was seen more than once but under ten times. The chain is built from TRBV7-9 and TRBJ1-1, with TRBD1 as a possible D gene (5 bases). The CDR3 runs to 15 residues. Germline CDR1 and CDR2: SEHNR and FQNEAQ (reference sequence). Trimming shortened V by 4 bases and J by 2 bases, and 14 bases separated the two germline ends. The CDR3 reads CASSWGTGSNTEAFF. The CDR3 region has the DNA TGTGCCAGCAGCTGGGGGACGGGTTCAAACACTGAAGCTTTCTTT.

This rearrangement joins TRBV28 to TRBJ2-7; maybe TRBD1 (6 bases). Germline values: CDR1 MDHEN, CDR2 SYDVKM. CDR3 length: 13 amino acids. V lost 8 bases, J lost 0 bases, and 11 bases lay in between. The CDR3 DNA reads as TGTGCCAGCGGGGGCGGCAACTCCTACGAGCAGTACGTC. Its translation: CASGGGNSYEQYV.

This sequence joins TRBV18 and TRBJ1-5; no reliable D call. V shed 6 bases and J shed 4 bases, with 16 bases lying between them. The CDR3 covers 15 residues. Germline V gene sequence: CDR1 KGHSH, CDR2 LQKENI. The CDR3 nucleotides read TGTGCCAGCTCCCACCTGGTACAGCTTAATCAGCCCCAGCATTTT. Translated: CASSHLVQLNQPQHF.

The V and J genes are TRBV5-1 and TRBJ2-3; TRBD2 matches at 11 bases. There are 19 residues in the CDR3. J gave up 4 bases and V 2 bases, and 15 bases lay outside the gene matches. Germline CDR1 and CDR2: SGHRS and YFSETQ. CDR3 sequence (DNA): TGCGCCAGCAGCTTTCGACTAGCGGGACCCCGATCCGGGGCAGATACGCAGTATTTT. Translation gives CASSFRLAGPRSGADTQYF.

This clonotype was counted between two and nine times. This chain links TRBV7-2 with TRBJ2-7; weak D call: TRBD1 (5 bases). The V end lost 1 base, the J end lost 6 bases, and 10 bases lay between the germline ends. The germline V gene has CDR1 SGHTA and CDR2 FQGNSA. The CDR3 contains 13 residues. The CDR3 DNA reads TGTGCCAGCAGCTTAGGACAGCAGGGCGAGCAGTACTTC. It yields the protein CASSLGQQGEQYF.

This chain's CDR3 is CASSLEQYYGYTF. As DNA, the CDR3 is TGCGCCAGCAGCTTGGAACAGTACTATGGCTACACCTTC. The genes are TRBV5-1 and TRBJ1-2; D is unclear. V was cut by 0 bases and J by 3 bases, with 6 bases left in between. Per germline, CDR1 SGHRS and CDR2 YFSETQ. The CDR3 length is 13 residues.

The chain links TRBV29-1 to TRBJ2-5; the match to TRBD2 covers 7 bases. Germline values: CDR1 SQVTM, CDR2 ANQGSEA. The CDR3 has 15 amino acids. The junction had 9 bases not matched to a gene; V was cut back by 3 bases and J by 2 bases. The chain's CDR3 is CSVDRGWGGQETQYF. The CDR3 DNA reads TGCAGCGTTGATAGGGGTTGGGGGGGGCAAGAGACCCAGTACTTC.

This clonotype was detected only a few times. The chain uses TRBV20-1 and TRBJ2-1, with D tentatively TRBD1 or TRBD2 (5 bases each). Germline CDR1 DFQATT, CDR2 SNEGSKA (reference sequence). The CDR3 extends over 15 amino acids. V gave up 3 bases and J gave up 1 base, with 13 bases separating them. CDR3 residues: CSASHRDGSYNEQFF. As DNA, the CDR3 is TGCAGTGCTAGCCACCGGGACGGATCCTACAATGAGCAGTTCTTC.

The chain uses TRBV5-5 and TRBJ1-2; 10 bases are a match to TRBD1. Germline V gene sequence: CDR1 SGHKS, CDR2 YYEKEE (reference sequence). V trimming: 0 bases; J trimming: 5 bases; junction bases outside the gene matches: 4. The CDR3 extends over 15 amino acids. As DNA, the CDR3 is TGTGCCAGCAGCTTGGGGTGGGGACAGGGGTATGGCTACACCTTC. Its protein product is CASSLGWGQGYGYTF.